These 10 T cell receptor beta chains originate from one sample sequenced in a study of control samples from healthy donors and cancer patients. The table came from immunoSEQ multiplex PCR; TCRdb's copy has only in-frame clones and leaves some out. The sample lists some 100,000 clones, 75% to 95% occurring once. The sequencing sample was made of blood. The source of these receptors is a human donor in good health. The donor label of this sample is uncertain.

The chain joins TRBV29-1 to TRBJ1-3; perhaps TRBD1 as D (6 bases). Trimming removed 7 bases at V and 1 base at J, with 14 bases between. The CDR3 contains 14 residues. Germline V gives CDR1 SQVTM, CDR2 ANQGSEA. The CDR3 is CSAEEDRSGNTIYF. The CDR3 DNA follows: TGCAGCGCAGAAGAGGACAGATCTGGAAACACCATATATTTT.

The CDR3 sequence is CASRDGRGSGYEQYF. The CDR3 DNA reads TGTGCCAGCAGAGACGGCCGGGGGAGCGGCTACGAGCAGTACTTC. V gene TRBV2 combines with J gene TRBJ2-7; TRBD2 is a possible D gene (6 bases). This CDR3 is built from 15 residues. V was pared by 6 bases and J by 3 bases, with 18 bases between. In germline, CDR1 is SNHLY, CDR2 FYNNEI.

The rearrangement links TRBV6-1 to TRBJ1-4; 7 bases line up with TRBD1. The germline gives CDR1 MNHNS, CDR2 SASEGT. The CDR3 runs to 15 residues. The trim removed 0 bases at V and 7 bases at J, leaving 5 bases unmatched. CDR3 region: CASSEARGHFEKLFF. DNA of the CDR3: TGTGCCAGCAGTGAAGCAAGGGGGCATTTTGAAAAACTGTTTTTT.

This rearrangement joins TRBV11-1 to TRBJ1-1, with unresolved D. Germline CDR1 SGHAT, CDR2 FQDESV (reference sequence). There are 13 residues in the CDR3. V was clipped by 5 bases and J by 0 bases, with 7 bases between them. The DNA for the CDR3 is TGTGCCAGCAGCGTGACTGTGAACACTGAAGCTTTCTTT. Amino acid sequence: CASSVTVNTEAFF.

With regard to this clone: Other DNA sequences from this sample encode an identical CDR3 as well. The rearrangement joins TRBV12-3 or TRBV12-4 to TRBJ1-3; D remains unclear. V was clipped by 0 bases and J by 1 base, with 1 base between them. This CDR3 is 13 amino acids long. CDR3 region: CASSLASGNTIYF. CDR3 bases: TGTGCCAGCAGTTTAGCTTCTGGAAACACCATATATTTT.

This clone has only one observation. The V call is TRBV6-5, the J call TRBJ1-6; D uncertain. The ends were cut back, 5 bases at V and 5 bases at J, with 4 bases in the middle. The germline CDR1 and CDR2 sequences are MNHEY and SVGAGI. The CDR3 covers 12 residues. DNA for the CDR3: TGTGCCAGCAGTCTTAATAATTCACCCCTCCACTTT. It yields the protein CASSLNNSPLHF.

This clone was observed a single time. The V and J genes are TRBV18 and TRBJ2-5, with 9 bases lining up with TRBD1. CDR1 KGHSH and CDR2 LQKENI come from the germline V gene. The trim removed 3 bases at V and 3 bases at J, leaving 2 bases unmatched. CDR3 length: 14 residues. CDR3 DNA: TGTGCCAGCTCACCCAGGACAGGGGAAGAGACCCAGTACTTC. It specifies CASSPRTGEETQYF.

This chain joins TRBV7-8 and TRBJ1-4, with D possibly matching TRBD1 (6 bases). Germline CDR1 SGHVS, CDR2 FQNEAQ. Trimming stripped 5 bases from V and 8 bases from J, with 18 bases between. The CDR3 has 15 residues. The DNA for the CDR3 is TGTGCCAGCAGCCGACTGGGGGGCGGTTTCGAAAAACTGTTTTTT. As protein: CASSRLGGGFEKLFF.

The V and J genes are TRBV4-1 and TRBJ2-1, with D maybe TRBD2 (5 bases). Looked up from germline, CDR1 is MGHRA and CDR2 is YSYEKL. The CDR3 totals 17 residues. V was shortened by 2 bases and J by 4 bases, with 18 bases between the two germline ends. CDR3 in DNA: TGCGCCAGCAGCCAACCCCGTCGGGGAGCCACGTACAATGAGCAGTTCTTC. This gives the protein CASSQPRRGATYNEQFF.

J is TRBJ2-3 and V is TRBV29-1; TRBD1 aligns across 7 bases. The germline gives CDR1 SQVTM, CDR2 ANQGSEA. CDR3 size: 14 residues. The ends lost 6 bases at V and 0 bases at J; junction bases unmatched: 6. The CDR3 DNA reads TGCAGCGTACACCCAGGGGGTAGCACAGATACGCAGTATTTT. Encoded protein: CSVHPGGSTDTQYF.